The rows below give T cell receptor beta chains drawn from one sample of a study of PD-1 blockade in classical Hodgkin lymphoma. TCRdb's table, derived via immunoSEQ multiplex PCR, lists solely in-frame clones and lacks some. The sample consists of 90,000 or so clones, about 77% of them appearing once. The sequencing used peripheral blood mononuclear cells (PBMCs), collected before the fourth cycle of nivolumab. These receptors originate from a human donor with classical Hodgkin lymphoma. Each CDR3 is given with its conserved first and last residue. Each record gives: D gene, J gene, V gene, clone size, CDR3 DNA, CDR3 protein. The D gene is left open where the match is weak. The listing skips clone size in some rows; elsewhere it reads once, few, many or a size class.

D gene: -
J gene: TRBJ2-5
V gene: TRBV7-9
clone size: -
CDR3 DNA: TGTGCCAGCAGCCCAGTTCGGACAGAACAAGAGACCCAGTACTTC
CDR3 protein: CASSPVRTEQETQYF

D gene: -
J gene: TRBJ2-3
V gene: TRBV20-1
clone size: few
CDR3 DNA: TGCAGTGCTAGAGGGAGTTTTACGCAGTATTTT
CDR3 protein: CSARGSFTQYF

D gene: -
J gene: TRBJ2-3
V gene: TRBV4-3
clone size: -
CDR3 DNA: TGCGCCAGCAGCCAAGAACAGGGACCAGATACGCAGTATTTT
CDR3 protein: CASSQEQGPDTQYF

D gene: -
J gene: TRBJ1-1
V gene: TRBV5-1
clone size: -
CDR3 DNA: TGCGCCAGCAGCTTGGATGGGGGGGCAACTGAAGCTTTCTTT
CDR3 protein: CASSLDGGATEAFF

D gene: -
J gene: TRBJ1-5
V gene: TRBV5-1
clone size: -
CDR3 DNA: TGCGCCAGCAGCGTAGGGCCAAATCAGCCCCAGCATTTT
CDR3 protein: CASSVGPNQPQHF

D gene: -
J gene: TRBJ1-5
V gene: TRBV4-1
clone size: -
CDR3 DNA: TGCGCCAGCAGCCAAGAAGAGGATCAGCCCCAGCATTTT
CDR3 protein: CASSQEEDQPQHF

D gene: -
J gene: TRBJ2-3
V gene: TRBV18
clone size: -
CDR3 DNA: TGTGCCAGCTCACCACCGGGAGTCGTAGGCACAGATACGCAGTATTTT
CDR3 protein: CASSPPGVVGTDTQYF

D gene: TRBD1
J gene: TRBJ1-4
V gene: TRBV7-6
clone size: -
CDR3 DNA: TGTGCCAGCAGCTCGACCGGGACAGGGGGCGAGAGACTGTTTTTT
CDR3 protein: CASSSTGTGGERLFF

D gene: -
J gene: TRBJ1-4
V gene: TRBV28
clone size: -
CDR3 DNA: TGTGCCAGCAGTTTCGCAGGGCAGGTGAATAGCGAAAAACTGTTTTTT
CDR3 protein: CASSFAGQVNSEKLFF

D gene: TRBD2
J gene: TRBJ2-5
V gene: TRBV5-1
clone size: once
CDR3 DNA: TGCGCCAGCAGCTTCCCTGGACTAGCGGGGGGACAAGAGACCCAGTACTTC
CDR3 protein: CASSFPGLAGGQETQYF

D gene: TRBD1
J gene: TRBJ2-5
V gene: TRBV10-3
clone size: -
CDR3 DNA: TGTGCCATTCGATTGGGACAGGGAGCAGAGACCCAGTACTTC
CDR3 protein: CAIRLGQGAETQYF

D gene: -
J gene: TRBJ2-7
V gene: TRBV28
clone size: once
CDR3 DNA: TGTGCCAGCAGTTTTTCGGGACGGGGAGTGAACGAGCAGTACTTC
CDR3 protein: CASSFSGRGVNEQYF

D gene: TRBD2
J gene: TRBJ2-1
V gene: TRBV4-2
clone size: -
CDR3 DNA: TGTGCCAGCAGCCCAACCGGGACTAGCGGTAACTACAATGAGCAGTTCTTC
CDR3 protein: CASSPTGTSGNYNEQFF

D gene: -
J gene: TRBJ1-1
V gene: TRBV6-1
clone size: -
CDR3 DNA: TGTGCCAGCAGTAGACAGCTGTGGACTGAAGCTTTCTTT
CDR3 protein: CASSRQLWTEAFF

D gene: TRBD1
J gene: TRBJ2-1
V gene: TRBV7-9
clone size: -
CDR3 DNA: TGTGCCAGCAACACCGGGACAGGCGCCTACAATGAGCAGTTCTTC
CDR3 protein: CASNTGTGAYNEQFF

D gene: -
J gene: TRBJ2-5
V gene: TRBV6-5
clone size: -
CDR3 DNA: TGTGCCAGCAGTTACTCGACAACCCAAGAGACCCAGTACTTC
CDR3 protein: CASSYSTTQETQYF